The rows below give T cell receptor beta chains drawn from one sample of a study of cytomegalovirus exposure and HLA in healthy donors. Data came from immunoSEQ multiplex PCR; TCRdb stores just in-frame clones and leaves some out. The sample has approximately 170,000 clones; 77% are singletons. The sequenced sample was PBMCs. The source is a woman aged 40 to 50 in good health and CMV-seropositive. Each CDR3 is given with its conserved first and last residue. D genes are given only for firm matches. Expanded clones get a size class; other rows say once, few or many, or leave the size out.

clone_size j_call v_call d_call cdr3_length cdr3_nt cdr3_aa
- TRBJ2-3 TRBV7-2 TRBD2 15 TGTGCCAGCAGCTTAGACGGGGGGGTCACAGATACGCAGTATTTT CASSLDGGVTDTQYF
- TRBJ2-1 TRBV19 - 15 TGTGCCAGTAGTATAACCGGGTGGACTTACAATGAGCAGTTCTTC CASSITGWTYNEQFF
- TRBJ2-7 TRBV6-6 TRBD1 15 TGTGCCAGCAGTTCTCCCTTGACAGGGCGGTACGAGCAGTACTTC CASSSPLTGRYEQYF
- TRBJ2-7 TRBV5-8 TRBD2 15 TGTGCCAGCAGCTTGGAGCTAGCGGGATGGAACGAGCAGTACTTT CASSLELAGWNEQYF
once TRBJ2-3 TRBV4-1 - 15 TGCGCCAGCAGCCTCAGACAGGAGAACACAGATACGCAGTATTTT CASSLRQENTDTQYF
many TRBJ1-3 TRBV4-3 - 13 TGCGCCAGCAGCCATCGCTCTGGAAACACCATATATTTT CASSHRSGNTIYF
- TRBJ1-4 TRBV15 TRBD1 18 TGTGCCACCAGCAGAGAGGGACAGGGACGTGCAACTAATGAAAAACTGTTTTTT CATSREGQGRATNEKLFF
- TRBJ2-7 TRBV5-1 TRBD1 15 TGCGCCAGCAGCTCGACCGGGACAGGGGAGTATGAGCAGTACTTC CASSSTGTGEYEQYF
- TRBJ2-7 TRBV7-9 - 13 TGTGCCAGCAGCTCCACAGGTTCCTACGAGCAGTACTTC CASSSTGSYEQYF
- TRBJ2-4 TRBV7-2 - 16 TGTGCCAGCAGCCCGTGGGGGGGGCAAGCCAAAAACATTCAGTACTTC CASSPWGGQAKNIQYF
- TRBJ1-3 TRBV7-2 TRBD1 15 TGTGCCAGCAGCCCCGTGACAGGGACAGGAAACACCATATATTTT CASSPVTGTGNTIYF
- TRBJ2-5 TRBV6-1 TRBD1 15 TGTGCCAGCAGACGGGGACAGGGTGGTTGGGAGACCCAGTACTTC CASRRGQGGWETQYF
- TRBJ2-3 TRBV5-6 TRBD1 15 TGTGCCAGCAATGAATGGGACAGGGAGAGAGATACGCAGTATTTT CASNEWDRERDTQYF
- TRBJ1-6 TRBV18 - 16 TGTGCCAGCCCCAGGGGAGTCCCCTCCTATAATTCACCCCTCCACTTT CASPRGVPSYNSPLHF
few TRBJ2-7 TRBV2 TRBD2 15 TGTGCCAGCAGTGAAGCGGGACTAGCGGGATACGAGCAGTACTTC CASSEAGLAGYEQYF
- TRBJ2-5 TRBV18 TRBD2 15 TGTGCCAGCTCACCTGGGACTAGCGGTAGAGAGACCCAGTACTTC CASSPGTSGRETQYF
- TRBJ1-1 TRBV9 - 15 TGTGCCAGCAGCGTAGAGGGGACTGCGAACACTGAAGCTTTCTTT CASSVEGTANTEAFF
once TRBJ1-2 TRBV27 - 15 TGTGCCAGCAGTTTATTTTGGGGCAGCGACTATGGCTACACCTTC CASSLFWGSDYGYTF
- TRBJ2-5 TRBV7-2 - 14 TGTGCCAGCAGCTTAGAGGGCAGGAGGGAGACCCAGTACTTC CASSLEGRRETQYF